This is a list of T cell receptor beta chains from one sample in a study of TIL therapy for anti-PD-1-resistant metastatic lung cancer. The protocol was immunoSEQ multiplex PCR, while the TCRdb copy is restricted to in-frame clones and leaves out a portion. The sample carries 14,000 to 15,000 clones, around 88% recorded once. Material: blood, obtained at baseline. All receptors come from a person aged 25-80 years with non-small cell lung cancer. CDR3s include the opening cysteine and the closing phenylalanine or tryptophan. D genes are given only for firm matches. Some rows mark clone size as missing; the rest say once, few, many or name a class of expanded clone.

TRBV7-3	TRBJ2-7	NA	TRBD2	TGTGCCAGCAGCTTATGGGGCGGGGGGCCCATCTACGAGCAGTACTTC	CASSLWGGGPIYEQYF
TRBV4-2	TRBJ2-5	NA	TRBD2	TGTGCCAGCAGCCAAGATAGGACTAGCCTCGAGACCCAGTACTTC	CASSQDRTSLETQYF
TRBV7-3	TRBJ1-6	NA	NA	TGTGCCAGCAGCTTAGTGGCCCCCGATTCACCCCTCCACTTT	CASSLVAPDSPLHF
TRBV28	TRBJ1-2	NA	TRBD1	TGTGCCAGCAGTTTCCGGGCACAGGGGCGGAACTATGGCTACACCTTC	CASSFRAQGRNYGYTF
TRBV23-1	TRBJ1-4	NA	TRBD1	TGCGCCAGCAGTCAATCACCAGGGGGCTTTACTAATGAAAAACTGTTTTTT	CASSQSPGGFTNEKLFF
TRBV13	TRBJ1-4	NA	TRBD1	TGTGCCAGCAGCCTCGGACAGGGGGATGAAAAACTGTTTTTT	CASSLGQGDEKLFF
TRBV6-5	TRBJ2-5	NA	NA	TGTGCCAGCAGTTACCAGGGCGGAAGGGCAAGGGAGACCCAGTACTTC	CASSYQGGRARETQYF
TRBV7-2	TRBJ2-2	NA	NA	TGTGCCAGCAGCCCTGACCGAACCGGGGAGCTGTTTTTT	CASSPDRTGELFF
TRBV7-8	TRBJ2-1	NA	NA	TGTGCCAGCAGCTTTTACGGGCACAATGAGCAGTTCTTC	CASSFYGHNEQFF
TRBV7-6	TRBJ2-2	NA	NA	TGTGCCAGCAGCCCCCGGTGGGGTTCCGGGGAGCTGTTTTTT	CASSPRWGSGELFF
TRBV25-1	TRBJ2-5	NA	NA	TGTGCCAGCAGTGAACTGGGGGTAGAGACCCAGTACTTC	CASSELGVETQYF
TRBV15	TRBJ1-3	NA	NA	TGTGCCACCAGCAAAATGACAGGAGGAAACACCATATATTTT	CATSKMTGGNTIYF
TRBV6-1	TRBJ2-7	NA	TRBD1	TGTGCCAGCAGGCTGGGACAGGGCTACGAGCAGTACTTC	CASRLGQGYEQYF
TRBV5-1	TRBJ2-5	NA	TRBD2	TGCGCCAGCAGCCATTCGACTAGCGCTAAGACCCAGTACTTC	CASSHSTSAKTQYF
TRBV5-5	TRBJ2-5	NA	TRBD2	TGTGCCAGCAGCTTGGAGGGACTAGCGGGAGTTCAGACCCAGTACTTC	CASSLEGLAGVQTQYF
TRBV19	TRBJ1-2	NA	NA	TGTGCCAGTCTACCGCCCGGGATCTCGACGAGCTATGGCTACACCTTC	CASLPPGISTSYGYTF
TRBV7-2	TRBJ1-2	NA	NA	TGTGCCAGCAGCTTAGAGCGCTATGGCTACACCTTC	CASSLERYGYTF
TRBV5-4	TRBJ2-7	NA	TRBD2	TGTGCCAGCAGCTTGGGGGGAGGGCTTCACTACGAGCAGTACTTC	CASSLGGGLHYEQYF
TRBV7-6	TRBJ2-3	few	TRBD2	TGTGCCAGCAGAGACCACGGGGGGGCTTCAGATACGCAGTATTTT	CASRDHGGASDTQYF
TRBV6-6	TRBJ2-2	once	TRBD2	TGTGCCAGCAAAAGCGGGGGGAACACCGGGGAGCTGTTTTTT	CASKSGGNTGELFF
TRBV10-3	TRBJ2-4	NA	NA	TGTGCCATCAGTCCCATTGGAAGCGGTGAAAACATTCAGTACTTC	CAISPIGSGENIQYF
TRBV5-1	TRBJ2-7	NA	NA	TGCGCCAGCAGCTTGGTCGTTTCCCCCTACGAGCAGTACTTC	CASSLVVSPYEQYF
TRBV14	TRBJ2-3	NA	NA	TGTGCCAGCAGCCAACTTGGACCAGATACGCAGTATTTT	CASSQLGPDTQYF
TRBV5-1	TRBJ2-5	once	TRBD1	TGCGCCAGCTTCCTAACAGGGGGACAAGAGACCCAGTACTTC	CASFLTGGQETQYF
TRBV11-2	TRBJ2-1	NA	TRBD2	TGTGCCAGCAGCTCCACTAGCGGGAGATTGTATGAGCAGTTCTTC	CASSSTSGRLYEQFF
TRBV28	TRBJ2-2	NA	TRBD1	TGTGCCAGCAGTCCCCACAGGGGGAACACCGGGGAGCTGTTTTTT	CASSPHRGNTGELFF
TRBV2	TRBJ1-5	NA	NA	TGTGCCAGCAGTGAGGCGGCGGGAGGGGAAGCCCAGCATTTT	CASSEAAGGEAQHF
TRBV5-1	TRBJ1-2	NA	NA	TGCGCCAGCAGCTTGGACAGGGACTATGGCTACACCTTC	CASSLDRDYGYTF
TRBV5-6	TRBJ1-2	NA	NA	TGTGCCAGCAGCTTACCGGGACGGCAAAGGGGGGGCTACACCTTC	CASSLPGRQRGGYTF
TRBV19	TRBJ1-6	NA	NA	TGTGCCAGTAGTGCCCAAACAGGGAGTAATAATTCACCCCTCCACTTT	CASSAQTGSNNSPLHF
TRBV4-3	TRBJ1-1	NA	NA	TGCGCCAGCAGCCAAGGGAGGGATCGAAGCACTGAAGCTTTCTTT	CASSQGRDRSTEAFF
TRBV29-1	TRBJ2-3	NA	TRBD2	TGCAGCGTTTGGGGAGCGGGGATTACAGATACGCAGTATTTT	CSVWGAGITDTQYF
TRBV7-9	TRBJ2-3	NA	NA	TGTGCCAGCAGCTTAGTCCCCTCGGACTGGGCAGATACGCAGTATTTT	CASSLVPSDWADTQYF
TRBV4-2	TRBJ2-5	NA	TRBD2	TGTGCCAGCAGCCCGGGACTAGCGGGGTTGGAGACCCAGTACTTC	CASSPGLAGLETQYF
TRBV9	TRBJ2-2	NA	NA	TGTGCCAGCAGCCTCCCTGGGGCTAGGGGTCGGGAGCTGTTTTTT	CASSLPGARGRELFF
TRBV15	TRBJ2-1	NA	NA	TGTGCCACCAGCCTCCGGACTACCTACAATGAGCAGTTCTTC	CATSLRTTYNEQFF
TRBV4-1	TRBJ2-7	few	NA	TGCGCCAGCAGCCAAGATCCCAGAGCCTACGAGCAGTACTTC	CASSQDPRAYEQYF
TRBV5-6	TRBJ2-1	NA	NA	TGTGCCAGCAGCTTGGTTGGTTATAGGGATGGCTCCTACAATGAGCAGTTCTTC	CASSLVGYRDGSYNEQFF
TRBV7-9	TRBJ2-1	NA	NA	TGTGCCAGCAGCTTAGGGTACAGGGTTCTGCGCAATGAGCAGTTCTTC	CASSLGYRVLRNEQFF
TRBV6-6	TRBJ1-2	NA	TRBD1	TGTGCCAGCAGTCGACCCACAGGGGATGGCTACACCTTC	CASSRPTGDGYTF
TRBV7-2	TRBJ1-4	few	NA	TGTGCCAGCAGCTTAGCTCCTACATCTACTAATGAAAAACTGTTTTTT	CASSLAPTSTNEKLFF
TRBV28	TRBJ1-1	few	NA	TGTGCCAGCAGTGGCAGGTTGAACACTGAAGCTTTCTTT	CASSGRLNTEAFF
TRBV11-2	TRBJ2-5	NA	TRBD1	TGTGCCAGCAGCTTAGAACAGGGGAGTGAGACCCAGTACTTC	CASSLEQGSETQYF
TRBV6-6	TRBJ1-5	once	TRBD1	TGTGCCAGCAGTTACAACAGGGGCCTCAATCAGCCCCAGCATTTT	CASSYNRGLNQPQHF
TRBV10-3	TRBJ1-1	NA	TRBD1	TGTGCCATCATGGACAGGGGGAGGAGTAGCACTGAAGCTTTCTTT	CAIMDRGRSSTEAFF
TRBV7-2	TRBJ2-2	NA	TRBD1	TGTGCCAGCAGCTTATTGGGACAGGGTGACACCGGGGAGCTGTTTTTT	CASSLLGQGDTGELFF
TRBV29-1	TRBJ1-4	NA	NA	TGCAGCGTTCCAGAGCCGGGCCGAGCAACTAATGAAAAACTGTTTTTT	CSVPEPGRATNEKLFF
TRBV6-5	TRBJ2-2	NA	NA	TGTGCCAGCAGGAGAGGGCAGGGATCCGGGGAGCTGTTTTTT	CASRRGQGSGELFF
TRBV5-1	TRBJ1-2	NA	NA	TGCGCCAGCAGCTACACTGTTTACGATGGCTACACCTTC	CASSYTVYDGYTF
TRBV19	TRBJ1-2	few	NA	TGTGCCAGTAGCGCACGGGTTCTTGGCTACACCTTC	CASSARVLGYTF
TRBV19	TRBJ2-2	NA	NA	TGTGCCAGCTATCCCTTGGCGACAACGAACACCGGGGAGCTGTTTTTT	CASYPLATTNTGELFF
TRBV2	TRBJ1-1	few	NA	TGTGCCAGCAGTGGTCGAGGAAAAGGGAACACTGAAGCTTTCTTT	CASSGRGKGNTEAFF
TRBV5-1	TRBJ2-7	NA	NA	TGCGCCAGCAGATCTCAACAGAACTCCTACGAGCAGTACTTC	CASRSQQNSYEQYF
TRBV30	TRBJ2-2	NA	NA	TGTGCCTGGATGGCGGGGTTTGGGTACCCCGGGGAGCTGTTTTTT	CAWMAGFGYPGELFF